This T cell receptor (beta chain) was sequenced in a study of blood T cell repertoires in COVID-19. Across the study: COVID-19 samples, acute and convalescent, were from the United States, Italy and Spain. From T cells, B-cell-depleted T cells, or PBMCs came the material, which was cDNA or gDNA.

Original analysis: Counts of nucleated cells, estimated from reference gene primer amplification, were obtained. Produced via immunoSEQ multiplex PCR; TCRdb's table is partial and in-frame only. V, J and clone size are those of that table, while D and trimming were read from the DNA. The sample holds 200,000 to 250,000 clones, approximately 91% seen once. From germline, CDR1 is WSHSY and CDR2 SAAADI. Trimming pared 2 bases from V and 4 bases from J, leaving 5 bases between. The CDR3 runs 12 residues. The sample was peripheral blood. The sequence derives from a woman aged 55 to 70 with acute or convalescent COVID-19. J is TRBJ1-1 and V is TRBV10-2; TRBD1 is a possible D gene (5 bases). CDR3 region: CASSERGTEAFF. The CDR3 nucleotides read TGCGCCAGCAGTGAGAGGGGCACTGAAGCTTTCTTT.